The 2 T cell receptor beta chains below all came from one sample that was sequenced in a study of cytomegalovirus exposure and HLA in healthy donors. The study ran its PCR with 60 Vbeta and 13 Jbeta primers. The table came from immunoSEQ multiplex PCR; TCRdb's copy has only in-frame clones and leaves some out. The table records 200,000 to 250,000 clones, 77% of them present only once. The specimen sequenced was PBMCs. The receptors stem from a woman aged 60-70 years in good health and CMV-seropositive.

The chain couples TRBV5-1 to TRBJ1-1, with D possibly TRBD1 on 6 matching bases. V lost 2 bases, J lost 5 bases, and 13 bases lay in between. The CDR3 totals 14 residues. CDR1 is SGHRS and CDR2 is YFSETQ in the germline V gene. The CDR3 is CASSFSSTGTEAFF. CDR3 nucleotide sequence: TGCGCCAGCAGCTTCTCCAGTACAGGGACTGAAGCTTTCTTT. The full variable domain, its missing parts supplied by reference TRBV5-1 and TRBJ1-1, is KAGVTQTPRYLIKTRGQQVTLSCSPISGHRSVSWYQQTPGQGLQFLFEYFSETQRNKGNFPGRFSGRQFSNSRSEMNVSTLELGDSALYLCASSFSSTGTEAFFGQGTRLTVV.

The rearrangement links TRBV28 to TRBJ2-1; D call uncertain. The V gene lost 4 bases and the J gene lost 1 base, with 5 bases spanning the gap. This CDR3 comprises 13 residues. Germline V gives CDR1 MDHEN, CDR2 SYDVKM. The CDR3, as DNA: TGTGCCAGCAGTTCCGGGTCCTACAATGAGCAGTTCTTC. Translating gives CASSSGSYNEQFF.